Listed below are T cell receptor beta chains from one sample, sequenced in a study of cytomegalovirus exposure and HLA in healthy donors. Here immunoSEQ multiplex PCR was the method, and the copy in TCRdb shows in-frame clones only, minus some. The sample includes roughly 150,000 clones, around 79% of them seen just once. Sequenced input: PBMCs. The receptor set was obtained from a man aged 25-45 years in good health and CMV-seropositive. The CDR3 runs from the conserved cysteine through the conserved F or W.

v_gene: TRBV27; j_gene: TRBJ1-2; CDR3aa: CASSLRGLYGYTF
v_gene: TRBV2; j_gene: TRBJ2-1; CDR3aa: CASSAERSYNEQFF
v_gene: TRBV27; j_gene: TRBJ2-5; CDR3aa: CASSPGTSQETQYF
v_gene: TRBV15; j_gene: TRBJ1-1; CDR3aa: CATSRDRGASEAFF
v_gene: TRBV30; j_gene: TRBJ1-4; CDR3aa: CAWSVQGKIRGEKLFF
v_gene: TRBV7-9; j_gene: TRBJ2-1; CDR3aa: CASSQITHEQFF
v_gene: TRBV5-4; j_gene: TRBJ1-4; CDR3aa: CASSSDTNEKLFF
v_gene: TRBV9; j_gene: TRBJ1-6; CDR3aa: CASSPRDSEHNSPLHF
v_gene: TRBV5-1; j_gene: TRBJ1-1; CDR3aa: CASRSQTEADTEAFF
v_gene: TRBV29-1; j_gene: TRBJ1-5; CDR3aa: CSVVPQGQLNNQPQHF
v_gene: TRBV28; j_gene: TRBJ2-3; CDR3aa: CASRRSGSGTDTQYF
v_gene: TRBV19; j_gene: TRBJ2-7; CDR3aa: CASSPGYSYEQYF
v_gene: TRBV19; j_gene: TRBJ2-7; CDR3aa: CASSISGTSSYEQYF
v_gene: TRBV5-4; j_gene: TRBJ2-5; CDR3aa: CASSSTSGSSETQYF
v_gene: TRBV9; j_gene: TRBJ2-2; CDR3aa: CASSVELDRDTGELFF
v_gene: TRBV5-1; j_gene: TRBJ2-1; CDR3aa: CASSLGTGTSTFF
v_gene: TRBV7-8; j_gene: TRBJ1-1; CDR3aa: CASSRQGREAFF
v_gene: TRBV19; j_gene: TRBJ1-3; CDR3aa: CASKPLISGTVGSGNTIYF
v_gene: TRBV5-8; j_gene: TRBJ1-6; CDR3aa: CASSRGQGNSPLHF
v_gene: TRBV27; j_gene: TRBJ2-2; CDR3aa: CASSLRLAPNTGELFF
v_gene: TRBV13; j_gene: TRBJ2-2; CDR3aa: CASSLEPSTAGELFF
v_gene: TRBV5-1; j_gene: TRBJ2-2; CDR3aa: CASSFMTSGRVTGELFF
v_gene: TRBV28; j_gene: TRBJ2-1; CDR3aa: CASSTAGTPSNEQFF
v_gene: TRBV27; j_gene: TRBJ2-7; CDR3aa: CASSRGNLAEIPYEQYF
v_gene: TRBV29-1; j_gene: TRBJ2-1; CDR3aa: CSVTRGDPNEQFF
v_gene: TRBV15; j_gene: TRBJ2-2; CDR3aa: CATSEVGLAGAKNTGELFF
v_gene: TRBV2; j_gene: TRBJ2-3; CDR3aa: CASSWSGGSLTDTQYF
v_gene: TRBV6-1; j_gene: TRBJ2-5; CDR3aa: CASSESGKFETQYF
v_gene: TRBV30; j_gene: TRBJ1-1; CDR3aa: CAWSVPPGSKAFF
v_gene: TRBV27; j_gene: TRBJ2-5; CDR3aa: CASSSTGGLSVTQYF
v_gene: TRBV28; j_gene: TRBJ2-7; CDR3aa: CASSFPGQRYEQYF
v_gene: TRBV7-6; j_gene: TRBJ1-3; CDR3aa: CASSLGIDSLNTIYF
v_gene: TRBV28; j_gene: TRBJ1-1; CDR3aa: CASSRPRDRRSNTEAFF
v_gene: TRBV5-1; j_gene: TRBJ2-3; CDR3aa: CASSRTGGTDTQYF
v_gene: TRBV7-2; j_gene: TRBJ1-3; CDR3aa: CASSPRDRVVGNTIYF
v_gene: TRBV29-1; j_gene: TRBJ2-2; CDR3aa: CSVGTPGELFF
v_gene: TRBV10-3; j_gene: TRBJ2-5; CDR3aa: CAITAGGVWETQYF
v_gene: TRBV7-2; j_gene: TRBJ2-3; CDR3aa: CASSLALAGLTDTQYF
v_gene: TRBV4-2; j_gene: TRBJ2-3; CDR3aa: CASRERAGGEDTQYF
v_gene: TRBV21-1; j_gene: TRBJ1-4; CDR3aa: CASSFGQGWEKLFF
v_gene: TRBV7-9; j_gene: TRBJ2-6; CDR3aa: CASSSSGANVLTF
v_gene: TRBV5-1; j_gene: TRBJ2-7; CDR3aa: CASSPIQAGYEQYF
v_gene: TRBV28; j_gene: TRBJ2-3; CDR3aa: CASSTTTSASTDTQYF
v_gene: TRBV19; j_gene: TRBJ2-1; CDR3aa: CASSIVERSSYNEQFF
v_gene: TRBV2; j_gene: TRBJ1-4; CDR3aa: CASSGETGFNEKLFF
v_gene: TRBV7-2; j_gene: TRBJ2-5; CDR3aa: CASSPGTSGTQYF
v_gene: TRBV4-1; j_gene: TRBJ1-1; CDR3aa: CASRHPGLTMNTEAFF
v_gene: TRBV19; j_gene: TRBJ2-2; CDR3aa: CASSRTANTGELFF
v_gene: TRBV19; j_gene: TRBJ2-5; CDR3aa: CASRGQPSAQYF
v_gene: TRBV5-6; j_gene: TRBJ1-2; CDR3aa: CASSLARGGYTF